The 11 T cell receptor beta chains given below trace back to one sample, sequenced in a study of T cell responses to AZD1222 COVID-19 vaccine. Assay used: immunoSEQ multiplex PCR; TCRdb lists only in-frame clones, some missing. The sample lists 95,000 or so clones, roughly 91% seen once, with approximately 3.7% in the top ten. Sequenced material: peripheral blood, taken on day 0 of AZD1222 vaccination. These receptors were obtained from an adult in good health.

This sequence joins TRBV5-1 and TRBJ2-5; 8 bases map to TRBD2. There are 14 residues in the CDR3. In germline, CDR1 is SGHRS, CDR2 YFSETQ. Trimming removed 2 bases from V and 2 bases from J; junction bases left unmatched: 2. CDR3 in amino acids: CASSLLAAQETQYF. CDR3 nucleotides: TGCGCCAGCAGCTTACTAGCGGCGCAAGAGACCCAGTACTTC. Combining the CDR3 with reference TRBV5-1 and TRBJ2-5 gives the whole variable domain KAGVTQTPRYLIKTRGQQVTLSCSPISGHRSVSWYQQTPGQGLQFLFEYFSETQRNKGNFPGRFSGRQFSNSRSEMNVSTLELGDSALYLCASSLLAAQETQYFGPGTRLLVL.

The chain has TRBV4-3 and TRBJ1-3; weak D call: TRBD1 (5 bases). CDR3 length equals 16 residues. Germline CDR1 is LGHNA and CDR2 is YSLEER. Trimming stripped 0 bases from V and 4 bases from J, with 13 bases between. The CDR3 reads CASSQDRVGGGNTIYF. The CDR3, as DNA: TGCGCCAGCAGCCAAGATAGAGTGGGGGGAGGAAACACCATATATTTT.

The J gene is TRBJ2-2, the V gene TRBV5-1; no reliable D call. Trimming left V 3 bases short and J 2 bases short, with 14 bases between. CDR1 SGHRS and CDR2 YFSETQ come from the germline V gene. The CDR3 length is 16 residues. DNA of the CDR3: TGCGCCAGCAGCTCGAGTGTCGGAAGCAACACCGGGGAGCTGTTTTTT. This translates into CASSSSVGSNTGELFF. Full variable domain (remainder filled in from reference TRBV5-1 and TRBJ2-2): KAGVTQTPRYLIKTRGQQVTLSCSPISGHRSVSWYQQTPGQGLQFLFEYFSETQRNKGNFPGRFSGRQFSNSRSEMNVSTLELGDSALYLCASSSSVGSNTGELFFGEGSRLTVL.

V usage is TRBV19 and J usage is TRBJ1-5; D gene ambiguous. The CDR3 totals 14 residues. The germline V gene has CDR1 LNHDA and CDR2 SQIVND (reference sequence). V dropped 2 bases and J dropped 5 bases, with 10 bases sitting between them. This chain's CDR3 is CASSIIWRDQPQHF. As DNA, the CDR3 is TGTGCCAGTAGTATAATTTGGAGGGATCAGCCCCAGCATTTT. Looking up the rest from reference TRBV19 and TRBJ1-5 gives the full variable domain: DGGITQSPKYLFRKEGQNVTLSCEQNLNHDAMYWYRQDPGQGLRLIYYSQIVNDFQKGDIAEGYSVSREKKESFPLTVTSAQKNPTAFYLCASSIIWRDQPQHFGDGTRLSIL.

This chain connects TRBV9 to TRBJ2-2, with TRBD2 identical over 15 bases. The CDR3 has 17 residues. Looked up from germline, CDR1 is SGDLS and CDR2 is YYNGEE. The V gene end was trimmed by 5 bases and the J gene end by 1 base; junction bases not matched to a gene: 3. The CDR3 loop reads CASRTGLAGGNTGELFF. In nucleotides, the CDR3 is TGTGCCAGCAGGACGGGACTAGCGGGGGGGAACACCGGGGAGCTGTTTTTT. Variable domain in full (rest from reference TRBV9 and TRBJ2-2): DSGVTQTPKHLITATGQRVTLRCSPRSGDLSVYWYQQSLDQGLQFLIQYYNGEERAKGNILERFSAQQFPDLHSELNLSSLELGDSALYFCASRTGLAGGNTGELFFGEGSRLTVL.

The table lists this clone with a few counts. The chain uses TRBV19 and TRBJ1-2; D is ambiguous. Germline loops: CDR1 LNHDA, CDR2 SQIVND (reference sequence). The CDR3 extends over 16 amino acids. Trimming stripped 0 bases from V and 6 bases from J, with 17 bases between. This CDR3 reads CASSIESSGRRDGYTF. Written as DNA, the CDR3 is TGTGCCAGTAGTATAGAATCGTCCGGCAGGAGGGATGGCTACACCTTC.

This rearrangement joins TRBV5-6 to TRBJ2-7; 7 nucleotides line up with TRBD1. J gave up 3 bases and V 4 bases, and 4 bases lay outside the gene matches. The CDR3 has 13 amino acids. CDR1 SGHDT and CDR2 YYEEEE come from the germline V gene. The CDR3 DNA is TGTGCCAGCAGCCTCGGGACAGTCTACGAGCAGTACTTC. This translates into CASSLGTVYEQYF.

The rearrangement uses TRBV5-1 and TRBJ2-3; D is uncertain. Germline V gives CDR1 SGHRS, CDR2 YFSETQ. The ends were cut back, 3 bases at V and 0 bases at J, with 5 bases in the middle. This CDR3 region has 13 residues. The CDR3 DNA sequence: TGCGCCAGCAGCTGGCAGAGCACAGATACGCAGTATTTT. This codes for CASSWQSTDTQYF.

The chain combines TRBV5-1 with TRBJ1-6, with a possible D match to TRBD1 (5 bases). The CDR3 totals 15 residues. CDR1 is SGHRS, CDR2 YFSETQ, per germline. V lost 5 bases and J lost 0, with 9 bases in between. The CDR3 loop reads CASRSQGSYNSPLHF. Written as DNA, the CDR3 is TGCGCCAGCAGGTCCCAGGGCTCCTATAATTCACCCCTCCACTTT.

The gene calls are TRBV6-5 and TRBJ1-4; 8 bases fit TRBD1. The J segment lost 8 bases and the V segment lost 6 bases, leaving 8 bases of the junction unmatched. Germline lookup yields CDR1 MNHEY and CDR2 SVGAGI. The CDR3 sequence is 14 residues long. The CDR3 loop is CASRLQGEVEKLFF. The CDR3 bases are TGTGCCAGCAGGCTACAGGGGGAGGTAGAAAAACTGTTTTTT.

V is TRBV10-3 and J is TRBJ2-4; 7 bases agree with TRBD1. V shed 6 bases, J shed 2 bases, and the junction held 4 bases outside the gene matches. The length of the CDR3 is 14 residues. Germline CDR1 is ENHRY and CDR2 is SYGVKD. CDR3 amino acids: CAISPTGTKNIQYF. The DNA of the CDR3 is TGTGCCATCAGCCCGACAGGGACCAAAAACATTCAGTACTTC.